Here is one T cell receptor beta chain with its context. Method: immunoSEQ multiplex PCR; TCRdb's copy keeps in-frame clones and lacks some. The profile covers around 170,000 clones, with 88% appearing a single time and 9% to 10% taken by the ten largest. This record comes from a study of blood T cell repertoires in COVID-19. Across the whole study: Samples came from the United States, Italy and Spain, spanning acute and convalescent COVID-19.

Individuals aged 18 to 89 years were recruited from about two dozen US areas. V was clipped by 5 bases and J by 3 bases; unmatched bases: 8. The CDR3 has 16 amino acids. CDR1 and CDR2 (germline): LNHDA, SQIVND (reference sequence). This rearrangement joins TRBV19 to TRBJ2-1; 9 bases fit TRBD2. The specimen sequenced was PBMCs or T cells enriched from blood (not recorded which). This sequence was found in a woman younger than 30 who had recovered from COVID-19. CDR3 sequence (DNA): TGTGCCAGTAGTCGGCGGCTAGCGGGAAACTACAATGAGCAGTTCTTC. Translation gives CASSRRLAGNYNEQFF.